Listed below are T cell receptor beta chains from one sample, sequenced in a study of chemoradiotherapy in HPV16-positive cancers. TCRdb's table, derived via immunoSEQ multiplex PCR, lists solely in-frame clones and lacks some. The table has around 8,000 clones, about 80% seen once. Collection took place from a patient who underwent chemoradiotherapy. All receptors come from a human donor with HPV-associated anogenital cancer. Both conserved end residues are part of each CDR3. A D gene is named only where the DNA matches it firmly. Only some rows state a clone size, as once, few, many or a class for expanded clones.

J gene	D gene	V gene	clone size	CDR3 protein	CDR3 DNA
TRBJ2-7	.	TRBV7-9	.	CASRPFVDEQYF	TGTGCCAGCAGACCATTCGTGGACGAGCAGTACTTC
TRBJ2-1	.	TRBV4-2	once	CASSQERLLNEQFF	TGTGCCAGCAGCCAAGAAAGACTGCTTAATGAGCAGTTCTTC
TRBJ2-5	.	TRBV5-4	.	CASSTWAGRQETQYF	TGTGCCAGCAGCACCTGGGCGGGGAGGCAAGAGACCCAGTACTTC
TRBJ1-4	.	TRBV2	few	CATTKAGEEKLFF	TGTGCCACAACCAAAGCAGGGGAAGAAAAACTGTTTTTT
TRBJ2-7	.	TRBV6-1	.	CASSPRFSYEQYF	TGTGCCAGCAGTCCCAGATTCTCCTACGAGCAGTACTTC
TRBJ1-5	.	TRBV28	.	CASRVRGLQPQHF	TGTGCCAGCAGGGTTAGGGGACTACAGCCCCAGCATTTT
TRBJ2-6	.	TRBV2	.	CATYMSGANVLTF	TGTGCCACCTATATGTCTGGGGCCAACGTCCTGACTTTC
TRBJ2-7	.	TRBV7-8	once	CASSLGAGGEQYF	TGTGCCAGCAGCTTAGGGGCTGGAGGGGAGCAGTACTTC
TRBJ2-1	TRBD2	TRBV10-2	.	CASSEGLAVDEQFF	TGCGCCAGCAGTGAGGGACTAGCGGTCGATGAGCAGTTCTTC
TRBJ2-5	.	TRBV7-2	.	CASSLGVGFGGIAKETQYF	TGTGCCAGCAGCTTAGGAGTTGGCTTCGGGGGAATCGCTAAAGAGACCCAGTACTTC
TRBJ1-1	.	TRBV6-1	.	CASSEAGVGTEAFF	TGTGCCAGCAGTGAGGCAGGGGTGGGCACTGAAGCTTTCTTT
TRBJ1-2	TRBD1	TRBV25-1	few	CASSATGLGYTF	TGTGCCAGCAGTGCGACAGGGCTTGGCTACACCTTC
TRBJ2-6	.	TRBV30	.	CAWSFSSGANVLTF	TGTGCCTGGAGTTTCAGCTCTGGGGCCAACGTCCTGACTTTC
TRBJ1-5	TRBD1	TRBV7-2	.	CASSLDRGPNQPQHF	TGTGCCAGCAGCTTAGACAGGGGGCCCAATCAGCCCCAGCATTTT
TRBJ2-7	TRBD1	TRBV19	.	CASSIGRGRGHEQYF	TGTGCCAGTAGTATAGGCAGGGGGCGCGGGCACGAGCAGTACTTC
TRBJ2-7	TRBD2	TRBV7-9	few	CASSRLAGSYEQYF	TGTGCCAGCAGTCGACTAGCGGGCTCCTACGAGCAGTACTTC
TRBJ1-5	.	TRBV15	.	CATGGGLPNQPQHF	TGTGCCACCGGGGGGGGTCTACCCAATCAGCCCCAGCATTTT
TRBJ1-1	TRBD1	TRBV29-1	.	CSVNRGMNTEAFF	TGCAGCGTGAACAGGGGTATGAACACTGAAGCTTTCTTT
TRBJ2-3	.	TRBV19	.	CASSLKGGARTDTQYF	TGTGCCAGTAGTCTAAAAGGGGGTGCTCGAACAGATACGCAGTATTTT
TRBJ1-2	TRBD1	TRBV6-6	once	CASSYSRTGSHGYTF	TGTGCCAGCAGTTACTCAAGGACAGGGAGTCATGGCTACACCTTC
TRBJ1-2	TRBD1	TRBV6-5	.	CASSFGQGLSYGYTF	TGTGCCAGCAGTTTCGGACAGGGTCTAAGCTATGGCTACACCTTC
TRBJ2-7	.	TRBV4-3	.	CASSPPGRNYEQYF	TGCGCCAGCAGCCCCCCGGGGAGAAACTACGAGCAGTACTTC
TRBJ2-3	.	TRBV12-5	.	CASGLDSSTDTQYF	TGTGCTAGTGGTTTGGACTCCAGCACAGATACGCAGTATTTT
TRBJ2-7	.	TRBV11-1	.	CASSFPRLREDYEQYF	TGTGCCAGCAGCTTCCCTCGGTTGAGGGAGGACTACGAGCAGTACTTC
TRBJ2-7	TRBD2	TRBV10-3	few	CAISESGTSSLKQYF	TGTGCCATCAGTGAGTCCGGGACTAGCAGCCTCAAGCAGTACTTC
TRBJ1-4	TRBD1	TRBV6-4	.	CASSVGQGGEKLFF	TGTGCCAGCAGTGTGGGACAGGGTGGTGAAAAACTGTTTTTT